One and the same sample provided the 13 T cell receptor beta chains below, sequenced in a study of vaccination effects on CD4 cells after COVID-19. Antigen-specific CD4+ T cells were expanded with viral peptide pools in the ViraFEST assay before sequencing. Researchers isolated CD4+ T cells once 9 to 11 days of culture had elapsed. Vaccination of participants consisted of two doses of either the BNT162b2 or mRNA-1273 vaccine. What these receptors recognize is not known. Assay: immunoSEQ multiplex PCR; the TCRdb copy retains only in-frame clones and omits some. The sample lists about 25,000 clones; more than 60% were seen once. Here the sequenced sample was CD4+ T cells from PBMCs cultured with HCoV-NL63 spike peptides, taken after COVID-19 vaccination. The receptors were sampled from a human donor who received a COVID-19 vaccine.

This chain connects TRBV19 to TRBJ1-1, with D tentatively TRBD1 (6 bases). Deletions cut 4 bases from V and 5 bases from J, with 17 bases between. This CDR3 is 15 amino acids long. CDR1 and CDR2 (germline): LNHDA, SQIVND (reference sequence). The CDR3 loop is CASSSFGGAGTEAFF. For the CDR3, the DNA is TGTGCCAGTAGTAGCTTTGGGGGGGCGGGTACTGAAGCTTTCTTT.

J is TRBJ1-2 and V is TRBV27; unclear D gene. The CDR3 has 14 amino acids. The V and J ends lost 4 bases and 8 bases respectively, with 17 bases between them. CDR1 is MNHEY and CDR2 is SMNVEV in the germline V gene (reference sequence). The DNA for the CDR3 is TGTGCCAGCAGTTCCGTCCGGACTGAGGGAGGCTACACCTTC. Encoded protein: CASSSVRTEGGYTF.

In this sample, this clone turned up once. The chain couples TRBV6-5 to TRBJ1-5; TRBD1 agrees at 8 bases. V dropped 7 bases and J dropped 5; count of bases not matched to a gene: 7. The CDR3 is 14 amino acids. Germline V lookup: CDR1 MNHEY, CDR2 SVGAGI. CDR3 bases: TGTGCCAGCAACTCCGCAGGGGGCTATCAGCCCCAGCATTTT. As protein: CASNSAGGYQPQHF.

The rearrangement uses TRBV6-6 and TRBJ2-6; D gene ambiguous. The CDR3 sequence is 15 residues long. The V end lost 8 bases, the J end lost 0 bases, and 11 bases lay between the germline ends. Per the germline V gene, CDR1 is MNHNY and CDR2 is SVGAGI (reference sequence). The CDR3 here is CASSRTDSGANVLTF. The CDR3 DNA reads TGTGCCAGCTCGAGAACGGACTCTGGGGCCAACGTCCTGACTTTC.

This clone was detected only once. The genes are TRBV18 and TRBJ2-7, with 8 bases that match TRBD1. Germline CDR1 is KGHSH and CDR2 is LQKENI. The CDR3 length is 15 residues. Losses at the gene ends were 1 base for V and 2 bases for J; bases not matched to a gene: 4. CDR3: CASSPRTGRTYEQYF. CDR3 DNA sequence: TGTGCCAGCTCACCACGGACAGGGCGCACCTACGAGCAGTACTTC.

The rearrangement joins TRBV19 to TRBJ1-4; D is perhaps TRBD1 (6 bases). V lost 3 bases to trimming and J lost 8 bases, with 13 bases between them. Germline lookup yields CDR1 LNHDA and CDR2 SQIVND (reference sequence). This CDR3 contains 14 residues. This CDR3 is CASSIRTGKEKLFF. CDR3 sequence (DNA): TGTGCCAGTAGTATTCGCACAGGGAAGGAAAAACTGTTTTTT.

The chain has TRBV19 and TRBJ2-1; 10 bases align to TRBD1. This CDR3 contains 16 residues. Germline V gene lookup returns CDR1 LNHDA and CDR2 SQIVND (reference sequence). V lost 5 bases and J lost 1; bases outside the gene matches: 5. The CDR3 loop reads CASSRDRGWSYNEQFF. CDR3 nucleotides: TGTGCCAGTAGTCGGGACAGGGGATGGTCCTACAATGAGCAGTTCTTC.

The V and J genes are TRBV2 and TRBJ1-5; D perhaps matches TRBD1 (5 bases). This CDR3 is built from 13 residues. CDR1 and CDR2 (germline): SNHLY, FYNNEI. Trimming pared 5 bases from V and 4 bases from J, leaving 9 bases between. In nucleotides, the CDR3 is TGTGCCAGCAGTTGGGACGGGAATCAGCCCCAGCATTTT. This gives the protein CASSWDGNQPQHF.

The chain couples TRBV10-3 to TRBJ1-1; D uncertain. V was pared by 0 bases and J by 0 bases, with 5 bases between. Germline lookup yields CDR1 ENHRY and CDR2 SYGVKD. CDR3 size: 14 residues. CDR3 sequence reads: CAISESNMNTEAFF. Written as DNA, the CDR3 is TGTGCCATCAGTGAGTCAAACATGAACACTGAAGCTTTCTTT.

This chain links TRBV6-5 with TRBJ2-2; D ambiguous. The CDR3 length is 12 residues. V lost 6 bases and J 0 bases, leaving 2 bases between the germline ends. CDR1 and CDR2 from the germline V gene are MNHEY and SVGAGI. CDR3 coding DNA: TGTGCCAGCAGCCCGAACACCGGGGAGCTGTTTTTT. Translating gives CASSPNTGELFF.

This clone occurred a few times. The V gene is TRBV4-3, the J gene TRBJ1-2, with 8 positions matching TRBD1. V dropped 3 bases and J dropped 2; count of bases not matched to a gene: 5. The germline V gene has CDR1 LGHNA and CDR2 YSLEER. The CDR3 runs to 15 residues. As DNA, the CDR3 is TGCGCCAGCAGCCATGGGGACAGGTTAAACTATGGCTACACCTTC. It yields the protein CASSHGDRLNYGYTF.

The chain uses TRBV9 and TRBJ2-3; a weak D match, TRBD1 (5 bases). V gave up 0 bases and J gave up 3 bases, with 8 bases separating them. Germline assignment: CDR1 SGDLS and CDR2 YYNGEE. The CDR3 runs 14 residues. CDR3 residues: CASSVDQGTDTQYF. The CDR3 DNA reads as TGTGCCAGCAGCGTAGATCAGGGTACAGATACGCAGTATTTT.

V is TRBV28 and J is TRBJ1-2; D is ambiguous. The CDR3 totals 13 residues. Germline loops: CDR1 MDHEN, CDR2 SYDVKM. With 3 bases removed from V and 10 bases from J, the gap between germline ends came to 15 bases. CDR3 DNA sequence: TGTGCCAGCAGTTTGCGGCCCCAGAGAGACTACACCTTC. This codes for CASSLRPQRDYTF.